Sequencing of this TCR beta chain was carried out in a study of regulatory T cells in long-lasting Graves disease. This clonotype appeared many times. Construction of the TCR beta libraries employed iRepertoire HTBI primers in conjunction with Arm-PCR of CDR3 regions. TCRdb passed the multiplex PCR reads through MiXCR, listing each CDR3 protein once. Of around 250,000 distinct CDR3 sequences listed, approximately 18% are singletons. Documented time point: newly diagnosed GD, antithyroid drugs for less than 3 months. Construction of the TCR library relied on RNA isolated from PBMCs. It was by American Thyroid Association guidelines that Graves' disease was diagnosed. Germline V lookup: CDR1 SQVTM, CDR2 ANQGSEA. The CDR3 has 13 residues. Trimming left V 6 bases short and J 4 bases short, with 15 bases between. Separately, the same data were catalogued under a study of T cells in Graves' hyperthyroidism and ophthalmopathy. Per that study: Every diagnosis used clinical symptoms, serum thyroxine and TRAb, thyroid ultrasound and orbital computed tomography.

The chain has TRBV29-1 and TRBJ1-2, with a possible D match to TRBD1 (5 bases). The TCR comes from a woman aged 25-40 years with Graves disease. Sequencing was performed on peripheral blood mononuclear cells (PBMCs), taken at new diagnosis, from a patient treated with antithyroid drugs. In DNA form, the CDR3 reads TGCAGCGTGACCGACGGGACTCGCTATGGCTACACCTTC. Its translation is CSVTDGTRYGYTF.